Below, 31 T cell receptor beta chains from the same sample are listed, as sequenced in a study of blood T cell repertoires in COVID-19. The protocol was immunoSEQ multiplex PCR, while the TCRdb copy is restricted to in-frame clones and leaves out a portion. This table has around 300,000 clones, around 90% appearing once. The sequenced material came from peripheral blood. The receptors derive from a woman aged 40 to 49 who had recovered from COVID-19.

The chain links TRBV2 to TRBJ2-2, with D perhaps matching TRBD2 (6 bases). This CDR3 has 17 amino acids. The V end lost 5 bases, the J end lost 3 bases, and 19 bases lay between the germline ends. Germline CDR1 is SNHLY and CDR2 is FYNNEI. CDR3 in amino acids: CASSPHPGRTHTGELFF. CDR3 bases: TGTGCCAGCAGTCCACACCCGGGGAGGACACACACCGGGGAGCTGTTTTTT.

The CDR3 DNA sequence: TGTGCCAGCTTAGCGGGAGAAGTATCCCATGAGCAGTTCTTC. It translates to CASLAGEVSHEQFF. V usage is TRBV2 and J usage is TRBJ2-1; TRBD2 aligns across 9 bases. CDR1 is SNHLY and CDR2 is FYNNEI in the germline V gene. With 8 bases clipped from V and 8 bases from J, the junction kept 10 bases outside the gene matches. The CDR3 is 14 amino acids.

The gene calls are TRBV11-2 and TRBJ2-2, with TRBD2 matching over 8 bases. The CDR3 extends over 17 amino acids. The V segment lost 1 base and the J segment 7 bases; nucleotides outside the gene matches: 11. Germline V gene sequence: CDR1 SGHAT, CDR2 FQNNGV. CDR3 sequence (DNA): TGTGCCAGCAGCTTAGGGGCGGGAGGAACCGAACACGGGGAGCTGTTTTTT. Protein sequence: CASSLGAGGTEHGELFF.

V usage is TRBV5-4 and J usage is TRBJ2-3; 9 bases align to TRBD2. After removal of 0 bases from V and 5 bases from J, the junction contained 4 bases not matched to a gene. The CDR3 totals 15 residues. CDR1 is SGHNT, CDR2 YYREEE, per germline (reference sequence). The CDR3 DNA is TGTGCCAGCAGCTTGGCTAGCGGGACTGGAGATACGCAGTATTTT. Translation: CASSLASGTGDTQYF.

The chain uses TRBV7-6 and TRBJ2-3, with 7 bases fitting TRBD2. CDR1 is SGHVS, CDR2 FNYEAQ, per germline. J lost 5 bases, V lost 4 bases, and 12 bases had no gene match. The CDR3 runs 16 residues. This chain's CDR3 is CASSSRLREWEDTQYF. The CDR3 DNA follows: TGTGCCAGCAGCTCCCGGTTGCGGGAGTGGGAAGATACGCAGTATTTT.

The chain recombines TRBV30 with TRBJ2-3, with 10 bases that match TRBD1. The CDR3 is made up of 16 amino acids. The V gene's germline CDR1 is GTSNPN and CDR2 SVGIG (reference sequence). The junction had 7 bases not matched to a gene; V was cut back by 1 base and J by 3 bases. The CDR3: CAWSGAGTGVTDTQYF. DNA for the CDR3: TGTGCCTGGAGTGGAGCCGGGACAGGGGTGACAGATACGCAGTATTTT.

The rearrangement uses TRBV6-5 and TRBJ1-2; possibly TRBD1 for D (6 bases). Per germline, CDR1 MNHEY and CDR2 SVGAGI. This CDR3 spans 13 amino acids. The V and J ends lost 6 bases and 4 bases respectively, with 12 bases between them. The CDR3 region is CASRPGTPYGYTF. The CDR3 region has the DNA TGTGCCAGCAGACCCGGGACACCCTATGGCTACACCTTC.

This rearrangement joins TRBV6-5 to TRBJ1-5, with D perhaps matching TRBD1 (6 bases). Germline V gene sequence: CDR1 MNHEY, CDR2 SVGAGI. This CDR3 has 14 amino acids. Trimming took 7 bases from V and 5 from J, leaving 15 bases between them. The CDR3, as DNA: TGTGCCAGCACCAGAGGGGGGGCGCATCAGCCCCAGCATTTT. Its translation: CASTRGGAHQPQHF.

The chain combines TRBV4-1 with TRBJ1-1, with D uncertain. V was clipped by 2 bases and J by 1 base, with 8 bases between them. The CDR3 contains 14 residues. Germline values: CDR1 MGHRA, CDR2 YSYEKL. CDR3 loop: CASSQNPGNTEAFF. The CDR3 nucleotides are TGCGCCAGCAGCCAAAACCCCGGGAACACTGAAGCTTTCTTT.

This clone has only one observation. The genes are TRBV6-5 and TRBJ2-2; 8 nucleotides agree with TRBD1. J gave up 2 bases and V 2 bases, and 1 base lay outside the gene matches. CDR3 size: 15 residues. Germline CDR1 and CDR2: MNHEY and SVGAGI. The CDR3 is CASSYQGANTGELFF. Here the CDR3 DNA reads TGTGCCAGCAGTTACCAGGGGGCAAACACCGGGGAGCTGTTTTTT.

The chain is built from TRBV27 and TRBJ1-2; TRBD1 matches 8 bases. Germline V gene data show CDR1 as MNHEY and CDR2 as SMNVEV (reference sequence). J was trimmed by 8 bases and V by 0 bases; bases with no gene match: 2. The CDR3 consists of 13 residues. The CDR3 DNA is TGTGCCAGCAGTTTATCGTGGGACAGGGGCTACACCTTC. This translates into CASSLSWDRGYTF.

The chain recombines TRBV5-5 with TRBJ1-1, with 9 bases fitting TRBD1. The germline V gene has CDR1 SGHKS and CDR2 YYEKEE (reference sequence). J gave up 3 bases and V 4 bases, and 4 bases lay outside the gene matches. The CDR3 has 14 amino acids. The CDR3 nucleotides are TGTGCCAGCAGCAAAGGGACAGGGTACACTGAAGCTTTCTTT. It specifies CASSKGTGYTEAFF.

The chain couples TRBV28 to TRBJ2-5, with 11 positions matching TRBD2. The V segment lost 5 bases and the J segment 4 bases; nucleotides outside the gene matches: 9. Germline CDR1 is MDHEN and CDR2 is SYDVKM. The CDR3 runs to 16 residues. The CDR3 is CASSLPLAGGTETQYF. DNA for the CDR3: TGTGCCAGCAGTCTTCCTCTAGCGGGAGGTACAGAGACCCAGTACTTC.

This rearrangement joins TRBV15 to TRBJ2-2; D might be TRBD2 (6 bases). Germline V CDR1 and CDR2: LNHNV, YYDKDF (reference sequence). Trimming took off 5 bases at V and 5 bases at J, with 15 bases between the two ends. The CDR3 loop spans 15 amino acids. The chain's CDR3 is CATSAGKTGTGELFF. Written as DNA, the CDR3 is TGTGCCACCAGCGCGGGGAAGACCGGGACCGGGGAGCTGTTTTTT.

This chain joins TRBV3-1 (or the pseudogene TRBV3-2) and TRBJ2-5; 7 nucleotides line up with TRBD2. Germline V gene data show CDR1 as LGHDT and CDR2 as YNNKEL (reference sequence). The CDR3 is 16 residues long. The trim removed 3 bases at V and 5 bases at J, leaving 12 bases unmatched. The CDR3 loop reads CASSQMEGGPGETQYF. The CDR3, as DNA: TGTGCCAGCAGCCAGATGGAGGGAGGGCCAGGCGAGACCCAGTACTTC.

J is TRBJ2-1 and V is TRBV6-4, with D possibly matching TRBD2 (6 bases). This CDR3 contains 13 residues. In germline, CDR1 is MRHNA, CDR2 SNTAGT. The V end lost 2 bases, the J end lost 6 bases, and 8 bases lay between the germline ends. The CDR3 is CASSDRGGNEQFF. CDR3 DNA sequence: TGTGCCAGCAGTGACAGGGGAGGCAATGAGCAGTTCTTC.

V is TRBV27 and J is TRBJ1-5; 7 bases align to TRBD1. Germline V gene data show CDR1 as MNHEY and CDR2 as SMNVEV (reference sequence). V gave up 6 bases and J gave up 3 bases; unmatched junction bases: 8. This CDR3 spans 15 amino acids. The DNA for the CDR3 is TGTGCCAGCAGGGCCATCACAGGGGTCAATCAGCCCCAGCATTTT. Its protein is CASRAITGVNQPQHF.

This clone was observed once. This chain links TRBV27 with TRBJ2-5; D might be TRBD1 (6 bases). The CDR3 has 15 residues. CDR1 MNHEY and CDR2 SMNVEV come from the germline V gene (reference sequence). The V and J ends lost 6 bases and 1 base respectively, with 15 bases between them. CDR3 loop: CASSRGGRSQETQYF. The DNA of the CDR3 is TGTGCCAGCAGCAGGGGCGGACGTTCCCAAGAGACCCAGTACTTC.

Only one count was recorded for this clone. The chain joins TRBV12-3 or TRBV12-4 to TRBJ2-2; D may be TRBD2 (5 bases). V lost 11 bases to trimming and J lost 4 bases, with 8 bases between them. The CDR3 consists of 11 residues. In DNA, the CDR3 is TGTGCCGCAACTAGCACCGGGGAGCTGTTTTTT. It specifies CAATSTGELFF.

The chain recombines TRBV6-6 with TRBJ2-6; 9 nucleotides line up with TRBD1. The ends lost 5 bases at V and 2 bases at J; junction bases unmatched: 10. Germline V gene lookup returns CDR1 MNHNY and CDR2 SVGAGI (reference sequence). The CDR3 runs 18 residues. In DNA form, the CDR3 reads TGTGCCAGCAGTCAAACAGGGGGCTATCAACCTGGGGCCAACGTCCTGACTTTC. The encoded protein is CASSQTGGYQPGANVLTF.

The genes are TRBV19 and TRBJ2-1, with 7 bases matching TRBD2. The CDR3 consists of 15 residues. The V gene's germline CDR1 is LNHDA and CDR2 SQIVND (reference sequence). V lost 8 bases and J lost 3; bases outside the gene matches: 10. CDR3 in amino acids: CASEHGAGNYNEQFF. The CDR3 bases are TGTGCCAGTGAACATGGAGCGGGGAACTACAATGAGCAGTTCTTC.

This clone was found a few times. The rearrangement joins TRBV9 to TRBJ2-7, with 11 nucleotides matching TRBD1. This CDR3 spans 14 amino acids. Germline V gene sequence: CDR1 SGDLS, CDR2 YYNGEE. The V gene end was trimmed by 4 bases and the J gene end by 7 bases; junction bases not matched to a gene: 7. The CDR3 DNA follows: TGTGCCAGCAGCTCATGGACAGGGGGCGGGGAGCAGTACTTC. Protein sequence: CASSSWTGGGEQYF.

This chain joins TRBV28 and TRBJ1-5; no definite D call. CDR1 is MDHEN, CDR2 SYDVKM, per germline. The CDR3 length is 13 residues. Trimming cost V 5 bases and J 5 bases, with 10 bases left between them. CDR3 sequence: CASSPGIHQPQHF. As DNA, the CDR3 is TGTGCCAGCAGTCCCGGGATCCATCAGCCCCAGCATTTT. Using reference TRBV28 and TRBJ1-5 for the parts outside the CDR3, the full variable domain is DVKVTQSSRYLVKRTGEKVFLECVQDMDHENMFWYRQDPGLGLRLIYFSYDVKMKEKGDIPEGYSVSREKKERFSLILESASTNQTSMYLCASSPGIHQPQHFGDGTRLSIL.

The rearrangement uses TRBV18 and TRBJ1-5; D may be TRBD1 (6 bases). Between the trimmed V and J ends, which lost 3 bases and 0 bases, there was a span of 9 bases. CDR1 and CDR2 (germline): KGHSH, LQKENI. CDR3 size: 15 residues. The CDR3 DNA sequence: TGTGCCAGCTCACCTGGGGGCTATAGCAATCAGCCCCAGCATTTT. Translated, it gives CASSPGGYSNQPQHF. The variable domain in full, with the rest retrieved from reference TRBV18 and TRBJ1-5, is NAGVMQNPRHLVRRRGQEARLRCSPMKGHSHVYWYRQLPEEGLKFMVYLQKENIIDESGMPKERFSAEFPKEGPSILRIQQVVRGDSAAYFCASSPGGYSNQPQHFGDGTRLSIL.

CDR3 in amino acids: CASSLGAGAGANVLTF. In nucleotides, the CDR3 is TGTGCCAGCAGCTTAGGAGCGGGGGCTGGGGCCAACGTCCTGACTTTC. The gene calls are TRBV11-2 and TRBJ2-6; 8 bases align to TRBD2. Germline V lookup: CDR1 SGHAT, CDR2 FQNNGV. CDR3 length: 16 amino acids. V dropped 1 base and J dropped 2; count of bases not matched to a gene: 1.

The V and J genes are TRBV7-2 and TRBJ2-5; 10 positions agree with TRBD2. The CDR3 runs to 16 residues. Germline CDR1 is SGHTA and CDR2 is FQGNSA. V was pared by 5 bases and J by 1 base, with 7 bases of the junction left unmatched. The CDR3 sequence: CASSPPTSGFQETQYF. The DNA of the CDR3 is TGTGCCAGCAGCCCACCGACTAGCGGGTTCCAAGAGACCCAGTACTTC. Drawing the rest from reference TRBV7-2 and TRBJ2-5, the complete variable domain is GAGVSQSPSNKVTEKGKDVELRCDPISGHTALYWYRQSLGQGLEFLIYFQGNSAPDKSGLPSDRFSAERTGGSVSTLTIQRTQQEDSAVYLCASSPPTSGFQETQYFGPGTRLLVL.

This clone was observed a single time. The chain carries TRBV29-1 and TRBJ2-1, with 8 bases matching TRBD2. Trimming removed 4 bases from V and 7 bases from J; junction bases left unmatched: 6. The CDR3 sequence is 13 residues long. Germline lookup yields CDR1 SQVTM and CDR2 ANQGSEA. The CDR3 nucleotides read TGCAGCGTTGCGCCGGGAGGGCCTAATGAGCAGTTCTTC. This encodes CSVAPGGPNEQFF.

V usage is TRBV15 and J usage is TRBJ2-3, with D perhaps TRBD1 (7 bases). There are 15 residues in the CDR3. The germline V and J ends were trimmed by 0 bases and 6 bases, with 13 bases remaining between them. Germline values: CDR1 LNHNV, CDR2 YYDKDF (reference sequence). The CDR3 loop reads CATSRDYSGGDTQYF. The CDR3, as DNA: TGTGCCACCAGCAGAGATTACTCAGGGGGGGATACGCAGTATTTT.

Of note for this clone: One end of the junction varies from germline; a read error may be responsible. The V call is TRBV27, the J call TRBJ2-7; 8 bases align to TRBD1. This CDR3 contains 16 residues. Per the germline V gene, CDR1 is MNHEY and CDR2 is SMNVEV (reference sequence). The DNA of the CDR3 is TGTGCCAGCAGCTTATCGCATCAGGGGGCTCCGGGGGAGCAGTACTTC. It translates to CASSLSHQGAPGEQYF.

This chain joins TRBV6-6 and TRBJ1-1, with D possibly being TRBD1 (6 bases). The CDR3 is 16 amino acids. Trimming took 6 bases from V and 0 from J, leaving 17 bases between them. CDR1 MNHNY and CDR2 SVGAGI come from the germline V gene (reference sequence). CDR3 protein: CASSLQGGGLNTEAFF. The CDR3 bases are TGTGCCAGCAGCCTACAGGGAGGGGGGTTGAACACTGAAGCTTTCTTT.

CDR3 loop: CASSLWREGDEQFF. Written as DNA, the CDR3 is TGTGCCAGCAGCTTATGGCGGGAGGGCGATGAGCAGTTCTTC. The chain recombines TRBV7-8 with TRBJ2-1, with 9 bases fitting TRBD2. V was pared by 2 bases and J by 8 bases, with 4 bases of the junction left unmatched. CDR1 and CDR2 (germline): SGHVS, FQNEAQ. The CDR3 covers 14 residues.